A selection of T cell receptor beta chains follows, all from one sample in a study of cytomegalovirus exposure and HLA in healthy donors. Assay used: immunoSEQ multiplex PCR; TCRdb lists only in-frame clones, some missing. Among 150,000 or so clones, 60% to 75% were seen once, and the ten largest hold about 2.7%. Sequences were obtained from PBMCs. These TCRs come from a man younger than 35 in good health and CMV-seronegative. CDR3s include the opening cysteine and the closing phenylalanine or tryptophan. D genes are given only for firm matches. Size values are once, few and many counts, or a class for expanded clones, and some rows have none.

CDR3aa: CATSRAGQVQNTEAFF
CDR3nt: TGTGCCACCAGCAGAGCCGGACAGGTACAGAACACTGAAGCTTTCTTT
v_gene: TRBV15
d_gene: TRBD1
abundance: NA
j_gene: TRBJ1-1

CDR3aa: CASSMTDRSTGELFF
CDR3nt: TGTGCCAGTAGTATGACCGACAGAAGCACCGGGGAGCTGTTTTTT
v_gene: TRBV19
d_gene: NA
abundance: NA
j_gene: TRBJ2-2

CDR3aa: CANSELQGALGNTIYF
CDR3nt: TGTGCCAACAGTGAGCTACAGGGGGCTCTAGGAAACACCATATATTTT
v_gene: TRBV6-1
d_gene: TRBD1
abundance: NA
j_gene: TRBJ1-3

CDR3aa: CASSIVAAGELFF
CDR3nt: TGTGCCAGTAGTATAGTGGCGGCCGGGGAGCTGTTTTTT
v_gene: TRBV19
d_gene: NA
abundance: NA
j_gene: TRBJ2-2

CDR3aa: CASSRPLNGDTEAFF
CDR3nt: TGTGCCAGCAGCCGACCCCTTAACGGGGACACTGAAGCTTTCTTT
v_gene: TRBV9
d_gene: NA
abundance: NA
j_gene: TRBJ1-1

CDR3aa: CASSLRTGNSPLHF
CDR3nt: TGTGCCAGCAGCCTCCGGACAGGGAATTCACCCCTCCACTTT
v_gene: TRBV11-2
d_gene: TRBD1
abundance: few
j_gene: TRBJ1-6

CDR3aa: CASSQDPGGSYNEQFF
CDR3nt: TGCGCCAGCAGCCAAGACCCGGGGGGATCCTACAATGAGCAGTTCTTC
v_gene: TRBV4-1
d_gene: TRBD2
abundance: NA
j_gene: TRBJ2-1

CDR3aa: CASSPGTDTEAFF
CDR3nt: TGTGCCAGCAGCCCAGGTACTGACACTGAAGCTTTCTTT
v_gene: TRBV5-4
d_gene: NA
abundance: NA
j_gene: TRBJ1-1

CDR3aa: CASSYSMVGGYEQYF
CDR3nt: TGTGCCAGCAGTTACTCGATGGTCGGGGGCTACGAGCAGTACTTC
v_gene: TRBV6-5
d_gene: NA
abundance: NA
j_gene: TRBJ2-7

CDR3aa: CASQVADRGFTGELFF
CDR3nt: TGCGCCAGCCAGGTCGCGGACAGGGGTTTCACCGGGGAGCTGTTTTTT
v_gene: TRBV5-1
d_gene: TRBD1
abundance: NA
j_gene: TRBJ2-2

CDR3aa: CASGGQGALEQYF
CDR3nt: TGTGCCAGCGGGGGACAGGGGGCCCTCGAGCAGTACTTC
v_gene: TRBV6-1
d_gene: TRBD1
abundance: NA
j_gene: TRBJ2-7

CDR3aa: CASSLHQTVNYGYTF
CDR3nt: TGTGCCAGCAGTCTTCACCAGACAGTCAACTATGGCTACACCTTC
v_gene: TRBV28
d_gene: NA
abundance: few
j_gene: TRBJ1-2

CDR3aa: CVNTGQGQETQYF
CDR3nt: TGTGTCAATACAGGACAGGGCCAAGAGACCCAGTACTTC
v_gene: TRBV21-1
d_gene: NA
abundance: NA
j_gene: TRBJ2-5

CDR3aa: CASSYSWATNTEAFF
CDR3nt: TGTGCCAGCAGTTACTCTTGGGCCACGAACACTGAAGCTTTCTTT
v_gene: TRBV6-6
d_gene: NA
abundance: NA
j_gene: TRBJ1-1

CDR3aa: CASSLGGGQPQHF
CDR3nt: TGTGCCAGCAGCTTGGGCGGGGGCCAGCCCCAGCATTTT
v_gene: TRBV5-4
d_gene: NA
abundance: few
j_gene: TRBJ1-5

CDR3aa: CASSQVQEGRQFF
CDR3nt: TGTGCCAGCAGCCAAGTACAGGAGGGTCGGCAGTTCTTC
v_gene: TRBV14
d_gene: NA
abundance: NA
j_gene: TRBJ2-1

CDR3aa: CASSLGQGVGELFF
CDR3nt: TGTGCCAGCAGCCTGGGACAGGGGGTCGGGGAGCTGTTTTTT
v_gene: TRBV9
d_gene: TRBD1
abundance: few
j_gene: TRBJ2-2

CDR3aa: CASSLATLGYTF
CDR3nt: TGTGCCAGCAGCTTGGCAACATTAGGCTACACCTTC
v_gene: TRBV5-6
d_gene: NA
abundance: NA
j_gene: TRBJ1-2

CDR3aa: CASQPNRASNQPQHF
CDR3nt: TGTGCCAGCCAACCCAACAGGGCAAGTAATCAGCCCCAGCATTTT
v_gene: TRBV19
d_gene: NA
abundance: NA
j_gene: TRBJ1-5

CDR3aa: CASSLGGTVYEQYF
CDR3nt: TGTGCCAGCAGTTTAGGGGGGACCGTCTACGAGCAGTACTTC
v_gene: TRBV27
d_gene: NA
abundance: NA
j_gene: TRBJ2-7

CDR3aa: CASGNRGETQYF
CDR3nt: TGTGCCAGCGGGAACAGGGGTGAGACCCAGTACTTC
v_gene: TRBV2
d_gene: TRBD1
abundance: once
j_gene: TRBJ2-5

CDR3aa: CASSEQGMNTEAFF
CDR3nt: TGTGCCAGCAGTGAACAGGGTATGAACACTGAAGCTTTCTTT
v_gene: TRBV2
d_gene: NA
abundance: NA
j_gene: TRBJ1-1

CDR3aa: CSVIQTGTAFLAGDPRYEQYF
CDR3nt: TGCAGCGTTATACAAACAGGGACAGCCTTCCTAGCGGGGGACCCCCGCTACGAGCAGTACTTC
v_gene: TRBV29-1
d_gene: TRBD2
abundance: NA
j_gene: TRBJ2-7

CDR3aa: CASSYGGVGEFF
CDR3nt: TGTGCCAGCAGTTACGGAGGGGTTGGCGAGTTCTTC
v_gene: TRBV6-5
d_gene: NA
abundance: few
j_gene: TRBJ2-1

CDR3aa: CASSPTRASSTEAFF
CDR3nt: TGTGCCAGCAGCCCGACGAGGGCAAGTAGCACTGAAGCTTTCTTT
v_gene: TRBV9
d_gene: NA
abundance: once
j_gene: TRBJ1-1

CDR3aa: CASSFRDRGPTGELFF
CDR3nt: TGCGCCAGCAGCTTCCGGGACAGGGGTCCCACCGGGGAGCTGTTTTTT
v_gene: TRBV5-1
d_gene: TRBD1
abundance: NA
j_gene: TRBJ2-2

CDR3aa: CASSQVAPGTSGGGYNEQFF
CDR3nt: TGCGCCAGCAGCCAAGTCGCACCAGGGACTAGCGGGGGGGGATACAATGAGCAGTTCTTC
v_gene: TRBV4-3
d_gene: TRBD2
abundance: NA
j_gene: TRBJ2-1

CDR3aa: CASSPRDRDNSPLHF
CDR3nt: TGTGCCAGCAGTCCCCGGGACAGGGATAATTCACCCCTCCACTTT
v_gene: TRBV6-5
d_gene: TRBD1
abundance: few
j_gene: TRBJ1-6

CDR3aa: CASSTQGAYSPSYEQYF
CDR3nt: TGTGCCAGCAGCACCCAGGGGGCCTACTCCCCCTCCTACGAGCAGTACTTC
v_gene: TRBV7-8
d_gene: TRBD1
abundance: NA
j_gene: TRBJ2-7

CDR3aa: CASSASGGAGETQYF
CDR3nt: TGTGCCAGCAGTGCTAGCGGGGGGGCCGGGGAGACCCAGTACTTC
v_gene: TRBV4-2
d_gene: TRBD2
abundance: NA
j_gene: TRBJ2-5

CDR3aa: CASSLGQGNFYEQYF
CDR3nt: TGTGCCAGCTCACTAGGACAGGGTAACTTCTACGAGCAGTACTTC
v_gene: TRBV18
d_gene: TRBD1
abundance: NA
j_gene: TRBJ2-7

CDR3aa: CASSRRLAGQETQYF
CDR3nt: TGTGCCAGCAGCCGAAGACTAGCGGGCCAAGAGACCCAGTACTTC
v_gene: TRBV7-3
d_gene: TRBD2
abundance: once
j_gene: TRBJ2-5

CDR3aa: CASSYRGTGASETQYF
CDR3nt: TGTGCCAGCAGTTACAGAGGGACAGGGGCGAGTGAGACCCAGTACTTC
v_gene: TRBV6-5
d_gene: TRBD1
abundance: NA
j_gene: TRBJ2-5

CDR3aa: CASSLAGGATEQFF
CDR3nt: TGCGCCAGCAGCTTGGCCGGGGGGGCGACTGAGCAGTTCTTC
v_gene: TRBV5-1
d_gene: TRBD2
abundance: NA
j_gene: TRBJ2-1

CDR3aa: CASRIDRGGPDGYTF
CDR3nt: TGTGCCAGCAGAATCGACAGGGGGGGCCCGGATGGCTACACCTTC
v_gene: TRBV5-4
d_gene: TRBD1
abundance: NA
j_gene: TRBJ1-2

CDR3aa: CAWSTVNSNQPQHF
CDR3nt: TGTGCCTGGAGTACAGTCAATAGCAATCAGCCCCAGCATTTT
v_gene: TRBV30
d_gene: NA
abundance: NA
j_gene: TRBJ1-5

CDR3aa: CASSPRGVEINEQFF
CDR3nt: TGTGCCAGCTCACCCAGGGGGGTAGAGATCAATGAGCAGTTCTTC
v_gene: TRBV18
d_gene: NA
abundance: once
j_gene: TRBJ2-1

CDR3aa: CASSPGGADTQYF
CDR3nt: TGCGCCAGCAGCCCCGGGGGGGCAGATACGCAGTATTTT
v_gene: TRBV5-1
d_gene: TRBD2
abundance: few
j_gene: TRBJ2-3

CDR3aa: CAWSVLALAGGSQETQYF
CDR3nt: TGTGCCTGGAGTGTACTCGCTCTAGCGGGGGGGAGCCAAGAGACCCAGTACTTC
v_gene: TRBV30
d_gene: TRBD2
abundance: NA
j_gene: TRBJ2-5

CDR3aa: CASSLHLQGTYNSPLHF
CDR3nt: TGTGCCAGCAGCTTGCACTTACAGGGTACCTATAATTCACCCCTCCACTTT
v_gene: TRBV5-5
d_gene: NA
abundance: many
j_gene: TRBJ1-6

CDR3aa: CASSLRGGSPLHF
CDR3nt: TGTGCCAGCAGCTTACGGGGTGGTTCACCCCTCCACTTT
v_gene: TRBV7-9
d_gene: NA
abundance: NA
j_gene: TRBJ1-6

CDR3aa: CASSVSSDRAEAFF
CDR3nt: TGTGCCAGCAGCGTTTCCTCGGACAGGGCTGAAGCTTTCTTT
v_gene: TRBV7-9
d_gene: TRBD1
abundance: NA
j_gene: TRBJ1-1